This TCR beta chain was retrieved from a study of T cells after yellow fever vaccination (dated by TCRdb to 2018 to 2020). A note on the overall study: The SMART-Seq v4 Ultra Low Input RNA kit was used to prepare libraries from fractions with low cell numbers. Bulk TCR alpha and beta repertoires were sequenced longitudinally to track T-cell clones before and after primary and booster YFV17D yellow fever vaccination. Two healthy male donors, one aged 18 to 30 and one aged 30 to 40 years, made up the cohort. Bulk PBMC replicates and cell subsets were isolated from blood drawn at multiple timepoints before and after both primary and secondary immunization. General findings and caveats noted by the study authors: A small share of clonotypes occurred in both CD4 and CD8 compartments, likely arising from convergent recombination. FACS-sorted repertoires could contain abundant contaminating clonotypes from the bulk population, so computational filtering was required. The secondary T-cell response was weaker than the primary response but faster, peaking on day 5 instead of day 15. Most clones expanded after primary vaccination were re-detected after the booster (about 95% of CD4 and more than 70% of CD8), suggesting broad memory maintenance. Because only two donors were included in the study, the extent to which the findings can be generalized is limited.

TCR cDNA was synthesized by 5'RACE template switching, which introduced a universal primer site and unique molecular identifiers. cDNA synthesis was primed from both the TCR alpha and TCR beta constant segments. Libraries were amplified in two PCR steps, with sample barcodes and sequencing adapters added in the second step. Sequencing of the libraries was done on either Illumina HiSeq 2500 (2x100 bp) or NovaSeq (2x150 bp). From the authors' description of their analysis: Reads were demultiplexed and collapsed into UMI consensus sequences with MIGEC, and V(D)J alignment was performed with MiXCR. Vaccine-responding clonotypes were defined with edgeR using replicate PBMC samples, requiring FDR below 0.01 and a log2 fold change above 5 up to day 15. Bulk clonotypes were assigned CD4 or CD8 identity according to which sequenced CD4 or CD8 repertoire held them at higher abundance. The public sequencing data were trimmed at Q25 with fastp and processed into clonotypes with MiXCR by TCRdb, which kept only in-frame beta chains. Each entry is one CDR3 protein sequence, shown with its most common DNA and genes. None of the V and J calls come from the authors' own analysis; TCRdb made them. A total of just under 600,000 distinct CDR3 sequences appear in this sample, less than 15% of them only once. More than 12% of the sample is held by the ten biggest clonotypes.

The sample's treatment or condition label, in plain terms: live attenuated yellow fever vaccine strain. At each blood-draw timepoint, two biological replicates of bulk PBMCs were obtained. A standard Ficoll-Paque protocol was used to isolate PBMCs from peripheral blood. RNA was extracted with TriZol from bulk PBMCs, CD4 and CD8 fractions, and dextramer-positive and dextramer-negative fractions. A remark on this clonotype: No antigen is known for it. Base qualities are not at hand, and no much larger clone is one base apart.

V and J lose 0 bases and 1 base, and a span of 10 bases separates them. The CDR3, from cysteine to phenylalanine, totals 16 residues. Only the CDR3 DNA is retained, 48 bases long and in frame from the first base. In the germline V gene, CDR1 corresponds to LGHNA and CDR2 to YSLEER. This TCR derives from a man aged 25-45 years who received the YFV17D yellow fever vaccine. The rearranged chain carries TRBV4-3 and TRBJ2-4; the D gene remains uncertain. Specimen: PBMCs, collected on the day of the yellow fever booster vaccination. At the DNA level, the sequence is TGCGCCAGCAGCCAAGATTGGTTGGGGGCCAAAAACATTCAGTACTTC. Translated, it gives CASSQDWLGAKNIQYF.